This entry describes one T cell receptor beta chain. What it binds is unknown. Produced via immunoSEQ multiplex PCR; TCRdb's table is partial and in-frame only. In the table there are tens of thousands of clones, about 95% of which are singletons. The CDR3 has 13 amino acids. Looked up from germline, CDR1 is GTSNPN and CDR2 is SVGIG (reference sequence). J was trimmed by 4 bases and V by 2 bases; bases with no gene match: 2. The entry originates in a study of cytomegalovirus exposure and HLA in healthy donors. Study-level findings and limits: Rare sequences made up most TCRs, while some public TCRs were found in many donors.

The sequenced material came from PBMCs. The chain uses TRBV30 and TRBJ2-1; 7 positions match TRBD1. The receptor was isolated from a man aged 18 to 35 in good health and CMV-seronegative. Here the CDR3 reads CAWSLQGYNEQFF. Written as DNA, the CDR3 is TGTGCCTGGAGTCTACAGGGGTACAATGAGCAGTTCTTC.